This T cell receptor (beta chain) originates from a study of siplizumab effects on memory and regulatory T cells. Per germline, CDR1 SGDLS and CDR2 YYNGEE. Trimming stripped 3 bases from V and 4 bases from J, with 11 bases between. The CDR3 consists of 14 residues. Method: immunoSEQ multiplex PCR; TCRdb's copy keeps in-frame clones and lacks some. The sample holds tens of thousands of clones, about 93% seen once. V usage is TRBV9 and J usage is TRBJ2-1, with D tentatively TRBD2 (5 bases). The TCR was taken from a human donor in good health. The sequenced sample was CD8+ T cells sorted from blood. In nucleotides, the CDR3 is TGTGCCAGCAGCGCCGGGGAAGGTTACAATGAGCAGTTCTTC. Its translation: CASSAGEGYNEQFF.